This TCR beta chain was identified during a study of cytomegalovirus exposure and HLA in healthy donors. Regarding the study as a whole: V- and J-gene trimming of TCR beta was linked (in a later analysis) to a missense DCLRE1C variant. Listed as cytomegalovirus-associated were around 160 TCR beta chains. It was in a later analysis that TCR association rates were seen to vary by HLA locus, highest for DRB1 and lowest for HLA-C.

Primers for the PCR totalled 60 Vbeta and 13 Jbeta. Here immunoSEQ multiplex PCR was the method, and the copy in TCRdb shows in-frame clones only, minus some. In the table there are 200,000 or so clones, roughly 84% of which are singletons. On this clone: The antigen is unknown.

J gave up 4 bases and V 6 bases, and 12 bases lay outside the gene matches. The CDR3 is 16 residues long. From germline, CDR1 is SGHDT and CDR2 YYEEEE. Though nominally healthy at sampling, donors likely had unrecorded immune exposures. This TCR derives from a boy aged 5-17 years in good health and CMV-seronegative. Sequenced: PBMCs. The rearrangement joins TRBV5-6 to TRBJ1-5; 8 bases agree with TRBD1. The DNA of the CDR3 is TGTGCCAGCATCAAATCAGACAGGGGTCGTAATCAGCCCCAGCATTTT. This sequence encodes CASIKSDRGRNQPQHF. Drawing the rest from reference TRBV5-6 and TRBJ1-5, the complete variable domain is DAGVTQSPTHLIKTRGQQVTLRCSPKSGHDTVSWYQQALGQGPQFIFQYYEEEERQRGNFPDRFSGHQFPNYSSELNVNALLLGDSALYLCASIKSDRGRNQPQHFGDGTRLSIL.